The rows below give T cell receptor beta chains drawn from one sample of a study of blood T cell repertoires in COVID-19. The method was immunoSEQ multiplex PCR; TCRdb's version includes in-frame clones alone and lacks a portion of them. The sample lists about 220,000 clones, around 83% occurring once. Sequences were obtained from peripheral blood. The receptors shown here come from a man in his forties who had recovered from COVID-19. Each CDR3 is given with its conserved first and last residue. The order of the fields is D gene, V gene, clone size, J gene, CDR3 DNA, CDR3 protein. A D gene is named only where the DNA matches it firmly. Size tells how often a clone was seen (once, few, many) or the class of an expanded clone, and some rows leave it out.

>-|TRBV28|-|TRBJ1-1
TGTGCCAGCAGTTCTTTCTGGGGAGTGAACACTGAAGCTTTCTTT
CASSSFWGVNTEAFF
>-|TRBV5-6|-|TRBJ2-1
TGTGCCAGCAGCCAGTACAATGAGCAGTTCTTC
CASSQYNEQFF
>-|TRBV9|once|TRBJ1-1
TGTGCCAGCAGCGTAGGAAACAGGGCGATGAACACTGAAGCTTTCTTT
CASSVGNRAMNTEAFF
>TRBD1|TRBV3-1/TRBV3-2|-|TRBJ1-4
TGTGCCAGCAGCCAACGGCGGGACAGTAACCATCCAACTAATGAAAAACTGTTTTTT
CASSQRRDSNHPTNEKLFF
>TRBD2|TRBV13|-|TRBJ2-7
TGTGCCAGCAGCTTAGGCCTGGGAGGAGCGGGAGTATCCTACGAGCAGTACTTC
CASSLGLGGAGVSYEQYF
>-|TRBV5-5|-|TRBJ1-1
TGTGCCAGCAGCTTACTCGGCTGGGGAGGCACTGAAGCTTTCTTT
CASSLLGWGGTEAFF
>-|TRBV4-1|few|TRBJ1-5
TGCGCCAGCAGCCCAATGACTTCAAATCAGCCCCAGCATTTT
CASSPMTSNQPQHF
>-|TRBV12-3/TRBV12-4|-|TRBJ1-5
TGTGCCAGCAGTTTTACCCCGCCGGGGCCCCAGCATTTT
CASSFTPPGPQHF
>-|TRBV6-1|-|TRBJ1-2
TGTGCCAGCAGTGAGTACGGTGCCCTTCGTAACTATGGCTACACCTTC
CASSEYGALRNYGYTF
>-|TRBV5-1|-|TRBJ1-1
TGCGCCAGCAGCACCACAGGGTTGGGGACTGAAGCTTTCTTT
CASSTTGLGTEAFF
>-|TRBV15|-|TRBJ2-7
TGTGCCACCAGCAGAGTGGCTAGCCGGTTTGGATACGAGCAGTACTTC
CATSRVASRFGYEQYF
>-|TRBV12-3/TRBV12-4|-|TRBJ1-2
TGTGCCAGCAGTTTAGACAGTAACGGCTACACCTTC
CASSLDSNGYTF
>TRBD1|TRBV5-6|-|TRBJ2-5
TGTGCCAGCAGCCGGGACAGGGTCGAGGAGACCCAGTACTTC
CASSRDRVEETQYF
>TRBD2|TRBV5-4|-|TRBJ2-7
TGTGCCAGCAGCGCCGGGACTAGCAGAGGGGTCGAGCAGTACTTC
CASSAGTSRGVEQYF
>-|TRBV7-2|-|TRBJ2-1
TGTGCCAGCAGCCCTACCTCGACAGGCGGCTTTACGAATGAGCAGTTCTTC
CASSPTSTGGFTNEQFF
>-|TRBV11-3|-|TRBJ2-5
TGTGCCAGCAGCGGGGGGGCGAGGGAGACCCAGTACTTC
CASSGGARETQYF
>-|TRBV3-1/TRBV3-2|-|TRBJ2-5
TGTGCCAGCAGCCCGCGAACAGGGCACGAGACCCAGTACTTC
CASSPRTGHETQYF
>TRBD1|TRBV7-2|-|TRBJ2-7
TGTGCCAGCAGCTGGACAGGGGGTGGTTCCGAGCAGTACTTC
CASSWTGGGSEQYF
>-|TRBV7-2|-|TRBJ2-5
TGTGCCAGCAGCTGGGGCGGTTCCGGGGAGACCCAGTACTTC
CASSWGGSGETQYF
>TRBD2|TRBV6-6|few|TRBJ2-3
TGTGCCAGCAGTCCCGACAAGGGACTAGCGGGAGGTCGGTATACGCAGTATTTT
CASSPDKGLAGGRYTQYF
>TRBD1|TRBV9|-|TRBJ1-3
TGTGCCAGCAGCGTAGAATCGGGACAGGGTATGTCTGGGGACACCATATATTTT
CASSVESGQGMSGDTIYF
>-|TRBV11-2|-|TRBJ2-1
TGTGCCAGCAGCTTAGACTTGTTGGGGCGGCAGTTCTTC
CASSLDLLGRQFF
>-|TRBV11-3|-|TRBJ2-1
TGTGCCAGCAGCCCCACCATGAGCACCAATGAGCAGTTCTTC
CASSPTMSTNEQFF
>-|TRBV19|-|TRBJ1-4
TGTGCCAGTAGTATGTTCGGTCTGAGAGCTTCCAATGAAAAACTGTTTTTT
CASSMFGLRASNEKLFF
>-|TRBV20-1|-|TRBJ1-1
TGCAGCGCAGGGAAGAGCACTGAAGCTTTCTTT
CSAGKSTEAFF
>TRBD1|TRBV9|-|TRBJ1-1
TGTGCCAGCAGCGTAGAGGGACAGGGGGCGACTGAAGCTTTCTTT
CASSVEGQGATEAFF
>TRBD2|TRBV7-9|-|TRBJ2-1
TGTGCCAGCAGGCATCTAGCGGGAGACTTCCATGAGCAGTTCTTC
CASRHLAGDFHEQFF
>-|TRBV2|-|TRBJ2-1
TGTGCCAGCAGCTACCGGACTGGCTCCTACAATGAGCAGTTCTTC
CASSYRTGSYNEQFF
>-|TRBV7-2|-|TRBJ2-5
TGTGCCAGCAGCTTAAGCACGGCTTTAGGGGCAGCCCAAGAGACCCAGTACTTC
CASSLSTALGAAQETQYF
>-|TRBV19|-|TRBJ1-5
TGTGCCAGTAGTGGGCAGCTTTATCAGCCCCAGCATTTT
CASSGQLYQPQHF
>TRBD2|TRBV5-8|-|TRBJ2-3
TGTGCCAGCAGCTTGGCGCGGGGGGCGGGGGGCACAGATACGCAGTATTTT
CASSLARGAGGTDTQYF
>-|TRBV19|-|TRBJ1-2
TGTGCCAGTAGATGGGTAGGGGCCAACTATGGCTACACCTTC
CASRWVGANYGYTF
>TRBD1|TRBV6-6|-|TRBJ1-1
TGTGCCAGCAGTGGAGGACAGGGGGTCGCTGAAGCTTTCTTT
CASSGGQGVAEAFF
>TRBD2|TRBV19|once|TRBJ2-3
TGTGCCAGTAGTATACAAGCTCGTCCTGGCGGGAGCCCCACAGATACGCAGTATTTT
CASSIQARPGGSPTDTQYF
>TRBD2|TRBV5-1|-|TRBJ2-7
TGCGCCAGCAGCTTCGCGGTAGCGGGCCCCTACGAGCAGTACTTC
CASSFAVAGPYEQYF
>TRBD1|TRBV5-1|-|TRBJ2-7
TGCGCCAGCAGCTTGGTCGTGGGACAGGGAAACGAGCAGTACTTC
CASSLVVGQGNEQYF
>-|TRBV4-1|-|TRBJ2-3
TGCGCCAGCAGCCAAGACAGGGAGGAAGATACGCAGTATTTT
CASSQDREEDTQYF
>TRBD2|TRBV6-2/TRBV6-3|-|TRBJ2-1
TGTGCCAGCAGCCACGGGGGGGCCCTCTACAATGAGCAGTTCTTC
CASSHGGALYNEQFF
>TRBD1|TRBV27|few|TRBJ1-5
TGTGCCAGCAGTCGGACAGGCAGTCAGCCCCAGCATTTT
CASSRTGSQPQHF
>-|TRBV5-4|once|TRBJ2-1
TGTGCCAGCAGCTTGAATCTTGAGCAGTTCTTC
CASSLNLEQFF